What follows are 28 T cell receptor beta chains derived from one specimen sequenced in a study of siplizumab effects on memory and regulatory T cells. The table came from immunoSEQ multiplex PCR; TCRdb's copy has only in-frame clones and leaves some out. This table has tens of thousands of clones, approximately 95% appearing once. Specimen: CD8+ T cells sorted from blood. These receptors all come from a human donor in good health.

In this sample, this clone turned up once. V is TRBV9 and J is TRBJ2-1; weak D call: TRBD2 (6 bases). Trimming removed 0 bases at V and 5 bases at J, with 9 bases between. Looked up from germline, CDR1 is SGDLS and CDR2 is YYNGEE. There are 14 residues in the CDR3. CDR3: CASSVAGENNEQFF. CDR3 in DNA: TGTGCCAGCAGCGTAGCGGGAGAAAACAATGAGCAGTTCTTC. Complete variable domain (other parts from reference TRBV9 and TRBJ2-1): DSGVTQTPKHLITATGQRVTLRCSPRSGDLSVYWYQQSLDQGLQFLIQYYNGEERAKGNILERFSAQQFPDLHSELNLSSLELGDSALYFCASSVAGENNEQFFGPGTRLTVL.

The rearrangement joins TRBV5-6 to TRBJ2-4; D possibly corresponds to TRBD2 (5 bases). This CDR3 contains 13 residues. CDR1 and CDR2 from the germline V gene are SGHDT and YYEEEE. Trimming left V 6 bases short and J 5 bases short, with 12 bases between. The CDR3 DNA is TGTGCCAGCACCCCGGGAAGCCAAAACATTCAGTACTTC. Translation: CASTPGSQNIQYF.

This clone appeared a single time. The gene calls are TRBV30 and TRBJ1-2; no clear D gene. Trimming cost V 1 base and J 5 bases, with 5 bases left between them. The CDR3 covers 11 residues. Germline-derived CDR1 and CDR2 are GTSNPN and SVGIG (reference sequence). The CDR3 DNA reads as TGTGCCTGGAGTGGATCGTATGGCTACACCTTC. It translates to CAWSGSYGYTF. Complete variable domain (other parts from reference TRBV30 and TRBJ1-2): SQTIHQWPATLVQPVGSPLSLECTVEGTSNPNLYWYRQAAGRGLQLLFYSVGIGQISSEVPQNLSASRPQDRQFILSSKKLLLSDSGFYLCAWSGSYGYTFGSGTRLTVV.

The chain recombines TRBV7-9 with TRBJ2-3; 12 positions match TRBD2. Germline trimming cut 4 bases from V and 3 bases from J; bases unmatched to any gene: 5. This CDR3 has 16 amino acids. Germline values: CDR1 SEHNR, CDR2 FQNEAQ (reference sequence). CDR3 protein: CASSYRLAGVTDTQYF. DNA of the CDR3: TGTGCCAGCAGCTATCGACTAGCGGGAGTTACAGATACGCAGTATTTT.

The chain carries TRBV7-9 and TRBJ2-5; perhaps D is TRBD1 or TRBD2 (6 bases each). The CDR3 runs to 14 residues. Germline values: CDR1 SEHNR, CDR2 FQNEAQ (reference sequence). V was cut by 1 base and J by 3 bases, with 9 bases left in between. CDR3 DNA sequence: TGTGCCAGCAGCTTAGTGGGGGGCAAAGAGACCCAGTACTTC. Amino acids: CASSLVGGKETQYF.

The genes are TRBV5-8 and TRBJ2-7; 8 bases map to TRBD2. The J segment lost 5 bases and the V segment lost 2 bases, leaving 6 bases of the junction unmatched. The CDR3 loop spans 14 amino acids. Germline lookup yields CDR1 SGHTS and CDR2 YDEGEE. CDR3 sequence (DNA): TGTGCCAGCAGCTTTGGGACTAGAAGGAACGAGCAGTACTTC. It specifies CASSFGTRRNEQYF.

V and J are TRBV7-3 and TRBJ2-3; no reliable D call. V was clipped by 2 bases and J by 2 bases, with 8 bases between them. CDR1 is SGHTA, CDR2 FQGTGA, per germline. The CDR3 spans 14 residues. Here the CDR3 DNA reads TGTGCCAGCAGCTTAGAGGCAAACACAGATACGCAGTATTTT. It encodes CASSLEANTDTQYF.

The chain links TRBV5-1 to TRBJ2-7, with 7 nucleotides matching TRBD1. Per the germline V gene, CDR1 is SGHRS and CDR2 is YFSETQ. With 4 bases clipped from V and 3 bases from J, the junction kept 7 bases outside the gene matches. This CDR3 is built from 14 residues. The CDR3 is CASSQGQENYEQYF. The CDR3 DNA follows: TGCGCCAGCAGCCAAGGACAGGAAAACTACGAGCAGTACTTC.

V gene TRBV19 combines with J gene TRBJ1-2; TRBD1 aligns across 10 bases. CDR1 and CDR2 (germline): LNHDA, SQIVND (reference sequence). The CDR3 is 15 residues long. The V gene end was trimmed by 5 bases and the J gene end by 8 bases; junction bases not matched to a gene: 11. The CDR3 region has the DNA TGTGCCAGTAGTTGGACAGGGGGTAGGTTGGAAGGCTACACCTTC. Protein product: CASSWTGGRLEGYTF.

This chain links TRBV10-3 with TRBJ2-1; TRBD2 aligns across 7 bases. This CDR3 has 13 amino acids. From germline, CDR1 is ENHRY and CDR2 SYGVKD. The trim removed 9 bases at V and 6 bases at J, leaving 8 bases unmatched. In DNA, the CDR3 is TGTGCCATTAAAGAGACTAGCAGCAATGAGCAGTTCTTC. Residues: CAIKETSSNEQFF.

CDR3 sequence: CASSLPGPYEQYF. The DNA of the CDR3 is TGTGCCAGCAGTTTACCCGGACCCTACGAGCAGTACTTC. The chain couples TRBV28 to TRBJ2-7; D gene ambiguous. Germline CDR1 MDHEN, CDR2 SYDVKM. This CDR3 contains 13 residues. V dropped 2 bases and J dropped 2 bases, with 7 bases sitting between them.

V and J are TRBV7-8 and TRBJ2-7, with D tentatively TRBD2 (6 bases). Germline V gives CDR1 SGHVS, CDR2 FQNEAQ. V lost 0 bases, J lost 6 bases, and 15 bases lay in between. The CDR3 spans 15 residues. Here the CDR3 DNA reads TGTGCCAGCAGCTTAGCGCCAGATTTGGGGGGCGAGCAGTACTTC. Residues: CASSLAPDLGGEQYF.

This chain connects TRBV28 to TRBJ2-1, with TRBD2 matching over 7 bases. Per the germline V gene, CDR1 is MDHEN and CDR2 is SYDVKM. This CDR3 region has 15 residues. Unmatched junction bases numbered 5, after V lost 6 bases and J lost 0 bases. The DNA for the CDR3 is TGTGCCAGCAGAGGCGGGAGCTCCTCCTACAATGAGCAGTTCTTC. It is translated as CASRGGSSSYNEQFF.

The V gene is TRBV5-1, the J gene TRBJ1-1, with D perhaps matching TRBD1 (6 bases). There are 14 residues in the CDR3. The germline V and J ends were trimmed by 4 bases and 1 base, with 11 bases remaining between them. Germline CDR1 SGHRS, CDR2 YFSETQ. The CDR3 protein is CASSRGTQNTEAFF. CDR3 nucleotides: TGCGCCAGCAGCAGAGGGACACAGAACACTGAAGCTTTCTTT.

V is TRBV29-1 and J is TRBJ2-2; D is unclear. This CDR3 contains 12 residues. With 3 bases removed from V and 1 base from J, the gap between germline ends came to 3 bases. The germline CDR1 and CDR2 sequences are SQVTM and ANQGSEA. Here the CDR3 DNA reads TGCAGCGTTGATCTGAACACCGGGGAGCTGTTTTTT. Translated, it gives CSVDLNTGELFF.

The rearrangement uses TRBV2 and TRBJ1-2; D remains unclear. The length of the CDR3 is 12 residues. Trimming removed 0 bases at V and 8 bases at J, with 7 bases between. Germline V CDR1 and CDR2: SNHLY, FYNNEI. CDR3 sequence (DNA): TGTGCCAGCAGTGAAGCATGGGAGGGCTACACCTTC. This sequence encodes CASSEAWEGYTF.

This rearrangement joins TRBV29-1 to TRBJ2-3, with 9 bases that match TRBD1. The germline CDR1 and CDR2 sequences are SQVTM and ANQGSEA. This CDR3 has 14 amino acids. V lost 1 base to trimming and J lost 5 bases; unmatched junction nucleotides: 4. Here the CDR3 reads CSVEGTGALDTQYF. The DNA of the CDR3 is TGCAGCGTTGAAGGGACAGGGGCCCTAGATACGCAGTATTTT.

The rearrangement uses TRBV7-2 and TRBJ2-7; D perhaps matches TRBD2 (5 bases). Looked up from germline, CDR1 is SGHTA and CDR2 is FQGNSA. The CDR3 totals 15 residues. Trimming pared 0 bases from V and 5 bases from J, leaving 14 bases between. This chain's CDR3 is CASSLAPHTTNEQYF. The DNA of the CDR3 is TGTGCCAGCAGCTTAGCGCCCCACACGACTAACGAGCAGTACTTC.

The chain couples TRBV5-1 to TRBJ2-7; D possibly corresponds to TRBD1 (5 bases). The CDR3 has 15 residues. The V end lost 0 bases, the J end lost 2 bases, and 12 bases lay between the germline ends. The V gene's germline CDR1 is SGHRS and CDR2 YFSETQ. Written as DNA, the CDR3 is TGCGCCAGCAGCTTGGATCAGGGCCCAACCTACGAGCAGTACTTC. Protein product: CASSLDQGPTYEQYF.

The rearrangement links TRBV7-9 to TRBJ2-2; D gene ambiguous. Trimming pared 0 bases from V and 8 bases from J, leaving 4 bases between. This CDR3 has 12 residues. CDR1 and CDR2 (germline): SEHNR, FQNEAQ (reference sequence). The DNA of the CDR3 is TGTGCCAGCAGCTTAGCGACGGGGGAGCTGTTTTTT. This encodes CASSLATGELFF.

The V call is TRBV6-1, the J call TRBJ2-3, with TRBD2 identical over 11 bases. The germline V gene has CDR1 MNHNS and CDR2 SASEGT. The trim removed 4 bases at V and 6 bases at J, leaving 12 bases unmatched. The CDR3 is 17 amino acids. CDR3 amino acids: CASSGPGTSGIWDTQYF. CDR3 bases: TGTGCCAGCAGTGGACCCGGGACTAGCGGTATCTGGGATACGCAGTATTTT.

The chain has TRBV2 and TRBJ2-3; maybe TRBD1 (6 bases). The V gene's germline CDR1 is SNHLY and CDR2 FYNNEI. With 6 bases removed from V and 4 bases from J, the gap between germline ends came to 8 bases. The CDR3 sequence is 12 residues long. The CDR3 nucleotides are TGTGCCAGCAGGGCAGGGGCAGATACGCAGTATTTT. Protein sequence: CASRAGADTQYF.

The genes are TRBV13 and TRBJ2-1, with D perhaps TRBD1 or TRBD2 (5 bases each). The CDR3 contains 15 residues. Trimming stripped 5 bases from V and 9 bases from J, with 20 bases between. From germline, CDR1 is PRHDT and CDR2 FYEKMQ (reference sequence). CDR3 coding DNA: TGTGCCAGCAGCCCAAGAGGGGTAGGTTGGTTTGAGCAGTTCTTC. Its translation is CASSPRGVGWFEQFF.

The rearrangement joins TRBV4-3 to TRBJ2-2, with D uncertain. The germline V gene has CDR1 LGHNA and CDR2 YSLEER. CDR3 length equals 13 residues. Trimming cost V 1 base and J 5 bases, with 5 bases left between them. DNA of the CDR3: TGCGCCAGCAGCCAAGGGGGTACCGGGGAGCTGTTTTTT. Its translation is CASSQGGTGELFF.

J is TRBJ2-7 and V is TRBV6-1; 10 nucleotides match TRBD1. The germline V gene encodes CDR1 MNHNS and CDR2 SASEGT. J gave up 6 bases and V 0 bases, and 2 bases lay outside the gene matches. The CDR3 totals 14 residues. The CDR3 loop is CASSEAGTGVEQYF. As DNA, the CDR3 is TGTGCCAGCAGTGAAGCGGGGACAGGGGTCGAGCAGTACTTC.

V is TRBV7-9 and J is TRBJ1-5; tentatively, D is TRBD1 (6 bases). This CDR3 is 14 amino acids long. Germline CDR1 and CDR2: SEHNR and FQNEAQ (reference sequence). The V end lost 1 base, the J end lost 8 bases, and 12 bases lay between the germline ends. The CDR3 DNA sequence: TGTGCCAGCAGCTTAGGGGGGGCTGGGGAGCCCCAGCATTTT. Its translation: CASSLGGAGEPQHF.

The J gene is TRBJ1-5, the V gene TRBV2; the match to TRBD1 covers 7 bases. The CDR3 covers 14 residues. The germline gives CDR1 SNHLY, CDR2 FYNNEI. V was clipped by 1 base and J by 5 bases; unmatched bases: 2. The CDR3 DNA reads TGTGCCAGCAGTGAAGGACAGGGACATCAGCCCCAGCATTTT. It encodes CASSEGQGHQPQHF.

The gene calls are TRBV4-1 and TRBJ2-3; 8 bases map to TRBD2. CDR3 length: 14 residues. From germline, CDR1 is MGHRA and CDR2 YSYEKL. J lost 1 base, V lost 4 bases, and 1 base had no gene match. DNA for the CDR3: TGCGCCAGCAGCCTGACTAGCGGCACAGATACGCAGTATTTT. Residues: CASSLTSGTDTQYF.